Shown below are 28 T cell receptor beta chains from a single sample sequenced in a study of blood T cell repertoires in COVID-19. Sequenced by immunoSEQ multiplex PCR; TCRdb stores in-frame clones only, minus some. Of approximately 280,000 clones detected, about 89% appear once; the ten largest clones hold 4.6%. Sequencing used peripheral blood. These TCRs come from a man aged 35-49 years with acute or convalescent COVID-19.

The chain combines TRBV2 with TRBJ2-3; 9 positions match TRBD2. Trimming took 3 bases from V and 1 from J; bases not matched to a gene: 5. The V gene's germline CDR1 is SNHLY and CDR2 FYNNEI. This CDR3 is 16 amino acids long. CDR3 in amino acids: CASSEVSSGGTDTQYF. The CDR3 DNA sequence: TGTGCCAGCAGTGAGGTGTCTAGCGGGGGCACAGATACGCAGTATTTT.

The rearrangement uses TRBV9 and TRBJ2-1, with 7 bases aligning to TRBD1. The CDR3 length is 15 residues. Germline trimming cut 0 bases from V and 2 bases from J; bases unmatched to any gene: 2. Germline CDR1 and CDR2: SGDLS and YYNGEE. The chain's CDR3 is CASSVATGTYNEQFF. Here the CDR3 DNA reads TGTGCCAGCAGCGTAGCGACAGGGACCTACAATGAGCAGTTCTTC.

The chain couples TRBV6-1 to TRBJ1-2, with 10 positions matching TRBD1. With 2 bases clipped from V and 7 bases from J, the junction kept 4 bases outside the gene matches. The CDR3 spans 14 residues. The germline V gene encodes CDR1 MNHNS and CDR2 SASEGT. CDR3: CASSERDRGGGYTF. CDR3 nucleotide sequence: TGTGCCAGCAGTGAAAGGGACAGGGGTGGTGGCTACACCTTC.

This rearrangement joins TRBV12-3 or TRBV12-4 to TRBJ1-1, with D unresolved. V was clipped by 7 bases and J by 3 bases, with 12 bases between them. CDR3 size: 13 residues. DNA of the CDR3: TGTGCCAGCATCAATTCGGTTTACACTGAAGCTTTCTTT. This encodes CASINSVYTEAFF.

The V gene is TRBV19, the J gene TRBJ1-2, with 10 positions matching TRBD1. CDR1 and CDR2 from the germline V gene are LNHDA and SQIVND (reference sequence). This CDR3 region has 12 residues. After removal of 5 bases from V and 8 bases from J, the junction contained 2 bases not matched to a gene. The CDR3 protein is CASSLTGGGYTF. The CDR3 region has the DNA TGTGCCAGTAGTTTGACAGGGGGCGGCTACACCTTC.

This chain connects TRBV29-1 to TRBJ1-1; D is possibly TRBD1 (6 bases). The germline gives CDR1 SQVTM, CDR2 ANQGSEA. This CDR3 comprises 14 residues. The V and J ends lost 4 bases and 4 bases respectively, with 16 bases between them. For the CDR3, the DNA is TGCAGCGTTGCCGGCAGGGGTATCAGCACTGAAGCTTTCTTT. Encoded protein: CSVAGRGISTEAFF.

This chain joins TRBV6-6 and TRBJ1-1; D ambiguous. The ends were cut back, 6 bases at V and 1 base at J, with 12 bases in the middle. This CDR3 is built from 14 residues. CDR1 is MNHNY, CDR2 SVGAGI, per germline (reference sequence). CDR3 in amino acids: CASRIGSGNTEAFF. The CDR3 DNA is TGTGCCAGCAGAATAGGCTCGGGGAACACTGAAGCTTTCTTT.

This chain uses TRBV11-2 with TRBJ2-4; D is perhaps TRBD1 (6 bases). The CDR3 totals 14 residues. Deletions cut 2 bases from V and 9 bases from J, with 14 bases between. From germline, CDR1 is SGHAT and CDR2 FQNNGV. CDR3 coding DNA: TGTGCCAGCAGCTTAATAGGGCAGGGGTTCATTCAGTACTTC. This translates into CASSLIGQGFIQYF. Full variable domain (missing parts from reference TRBV11-2 and TRBJ2-4): EAGVAQSPRYKIIEKRQSVAFWCNPISGHATLYWYQQILGQGPKLLIQFQNNGVVDDSQLPKDRFSAERLKGVDSTLKIQPAKLEDSAVYLCASSLIGQGFIQYFGAGTRLSVL.

In DNA, the CDR3 is TGTGCCAGTAGTTATGATAGTCGCTCTGGAAACACCATATATTTT. This encodes CASSYDSRSGNTIYF. The J gene is TRBJ1-3, the V gene TRBV19, with D unclear. The length of the CDR3 is 15 residues. The V gene lost 5 bases and the J gene lost 0 bases, with 11 bases spanning the gap. Germline loops: CDR1 LNHDA, CDR2 SQIVND (reference sequence).

The chain has TRBV27 and TRBJ1-5; 10 bases map to TRBD1. The V segment lost 8 bases and the J segment 11 bases; nucleotides outside the gene matches: 6. Germline V gene sequence: CDR1 MNHEY, CDR2 SMNVEV (reference sequence). The CDR3 is 12 amino acids. CDR3 sequence: CASGGTGVSQHF. DNA of the CDR3: TGTGCCAGCGGAGGGACAGGGGTCTCCCAGCATTTT.

The chain has TRBV5-1 and TRBJ1-2; TRBD1 agrees at 7 bases. Germline values: CDR1 SGHRS, CDR2 YFSETQ. This CDR3 spans 16 amino acids. The V and J ends lost 7 bases and 5 bases, in that order; junction bases with no gene match: 17. For the CDR3, the DNA is TGCGCCAGCCATTCCCACCCGGGACAGAGTTATTATGGCTACACCTTC. Amino acids: CASHSHPGQSYYGYTF.

The rearrangement links TRBV2 to TRBJ2-1; possible D gene TRBD2, 6 bases. V lost 7 bases to trimming and J lost 9 bases, with 16 bases between them. CDR3 size: 13 residues. Germline V gene sequence: CDR1 SNHLY, CDR2 FYNNEI. For the CDR3, the DNA is TGTGCCAGCACCCGGGACTCCCAGGGTGAGCAGTTCTTC. Residues: CASTRDSQGEQFF.

The chain couples TRBV6-1 to TRBJ2-5; unclear D gene. Trimming cost V 1 base and J 4 bases, with 10 bases left between them. Germline-derived CDR1 and CDR2 are MNHNS and SASEGT. The length of the CDR3 is 14 residues. CDR3 sequence reads: CASSEVGRLETQYF. In DNA, the CDR3 is TGTGCCAGCAGTGAAGTGGGCCGGCTAGAGACCCAGTACTTC.

This rearrangement joins TRBV24-1 to TRBJ1-6; D perhaps matches TRBD1 (6 bases). The CDR3 runs 13 residues. Germline assignment: CDR1 KGHDR and CDR2 SFDVKD. Trimming shortened V by 5 bases and J by 10 bases, and 11 bases separated the two germline ends. This CDR3 reads CATSAGDRSPLHF. For the CDR3, the DNA is TGTGCCACCAGTGCAGGGGATAGATCACCCCTCCACTTT.

CDR3 sequence reads: CSAGEDRQGAETQYF. DNA for the CDR3: TGCAGTGCTGGTGAAGACCGACAGGGGGCAGAGACCCAGTACTTC. The J gene is TRBJ2-5, the V gene TRBV20-1; 10 bases agree with TRBD1. CDR1 is DFQATT and CDR2 is SNEGSKA in the germline V gene (reference sequence). After removal of 5 bases from V and 4 bases from J, the junction contained 10 bases not matched to a gene. The CDR3 consists of 15 residues.

The chain has TRBV6-5 and TRBJ1-5; D is possibly TRBD1 (5 bases). Trimming removed 5 bases from V and 4 bases from J, with 12 bases in between. The germline V gene encodes CDR1 MNHEY and CDR2 SVGAGI. This CDR3 region has 14 residues. CDR3 in amino acids: CASSTGGTNQPQHF. The CDR3 region has the DNA TGTGCCAGCAGTACGGGAGGGACTAATCAGCCCCAGCATTTT.

The rearrangement links TRBV6-5 to TRBJ2-1; D is perhaps TRBD1 (6 bases). Germline CDR1 reads MNHEY; CDR2 reads SVGAGI. V gave up 7 bases and J gave up 5 bases, with 15 bases separating them. The CDR3 has 14 residues. The CDR3 is CASTLITGNNEQFF. CDR3 coding DNA: TGTGCCAGCACCCTGATCACAGGGAACAATGAGCAGTTCTTC.

This sequence joins TRBV7-2 and TRBJ2-7; a possible D gene is TRBD1 (5 bases). Per germline, CDR1 SGHTA and CDR2 FQGNSA. Trimming shortened V by 7 bases and J by 5 bases, and 18 bases separated the two germline ends. The CDR3 consists of 14 residues. The CDR3 protein is CASTQGRVGNEQYF. CDR3 in DNA: TGTGCCAGCACCCAGGGCAGGGTGGGAAACGAGCAGTACTTC.

This rearrangement joins TRBV5-6 to TRBJ2-7; D is uncertain. The CDR3 is 12 amino acids. Trimming left V 3 bases short and J 7 bases short, with 11 bases between. Germline V CDR1 and CDR2: SGHDT, YYEEEE. CDR3 amino acids: CASSSPRSEQYF. As DNA, the CDR3 is TGTGCCAGCAGCTCACCCCGGTCAGAGCAGTACTTC.

The chain uses TRBV6-4 and TRBJ1-1; D possibly corresponds to TRBD1 (5 bases). Germline V gives CDR1 MRHNA, CDR2 SNTAGT. Trimming stripped 2 bases from V and 7 bases from J, with 20 bases between. There are 16 residues in the CDR3. CDR3: CASSDIPIRTSSEAFF. The CDR3, as DNA: TGTGCCAGCAGTGACATACCCATAAGGACATCAAGTGAAGCTTTCTTT.

The chain couples TRBV6-6 to TRBJ2-7; 7 bases fit TRBD1. Germline CDR1 MNHNY, CDR2 SVGAGI (reference sequence). The CDR3 has 13 residues. V shed 10 bases, J shed 3 bases, and the junction held 9 bases outside the gene matches. CDR3 residues: CATTETGNYEQYF. The CDR3 nucleotides read TGTGCCACTACCGAGACAGGGAACTACGAGCAGTACTTC.

Only a few counts were recorded for this clone. The V gene is TRBV6-5, the J gene TRBJ2-7; TRBD1 matches 7 bases. Germline-derived CDR1 and CDR2 are MNHEY and SVGAGI. V lost 0 bases, J lost 0 bases, and 2 bases stayed unmatched. This CDR3 comprises 15 residues. In nucleotides, the CDR3 is TGTGCCAGCAGTTACTCGTACAGGGGCTCCTACGAGCAGTACTTC. Translation gives CASSYSYRGSYEQYF.

The chain uses TRBV6-6 and TRBJ1-3, with 8 bases fitting TRBD1. J was trimmed by 3 bases and V by 5 bases; bases with no gene match: 12. Germline V gene sequence: CDR1 MNHNY, CDR2 SVGAGI (reference sequence). CDR3 size: 17 residues. The CDR3, as DNA: TGTGCCAGCAGTCCACATCTTCGGACAGGGCGTGGAAACACCATATATTTT. Translating gives CASSPHLRTGRGNTIYF.

This chain uses TRBV18 with TRBJ2-7; TRBD2 is a possible D gene (5 bases). Germline CDR1 and CDR2: KGHSH and LQKENI. V was clipped by 5 bases and J by 0 bases, with 17 bases between them. The CDR3 runs 16 residues. CDR3 nucleotides: TGTGCCAGCTCATCTAGACGGCAGAGGGACTCCTACGAGCAGTACTTC. This gives the protein CASSSRRQRDSYEQYF. The full variable domain, with the rest looked up from reference TRBV18 and TRBJ2-7, is NAGVMQNPRHLVRRRGQEARLRCSPMKGHSHVYWYRQLPEEGLKFMVYLQKENIIDESGMPKERFSAEFPKEGPSILRIQQVVRGDSAAYFCASSSRRQRDSYEQYFGPGTRLTVT.

The chain joins TRBV19 to TRBJ1-5, with D maybe TRBD1 (5 bases). CDR1 is LNHDA and CDR2 is SQIVND in the germline V gene (reference sequence). The CDR3 is 16 amino acids. V was clipped by 5 bases and J by 1 base, with 15 bases between them. The CDR3 region is CASSWGYQRSNQPQHF. For the CDR3, the DNA is TGTGCCAGTAGTTGGGGCTATCAACGAAGCAATCAGCCCCAGCATTTT.

The V and J genes are TRBV7-2 and TRBJ2-7; TRBD1 matches 11 bases. The V segment lost 3 bases and the J segment 6 bases; nucleotides outside the gene matches: 7. Germline V lookup: CDR1 SGHTA, CDR2 FQGNSA. The length of the CDR3 is 15 residues. The CDR3 loop is CASSLTGQGAAEQYF. The CDR3 coding sequence is TGTGCCAGCAGCTTGACTGGACAGGGGGCCGCCGAGCAGTACTTC.

V gene TRBV7-9 combines with J gene TRBJ1-5, with 9 positions matching TRBD1. With 5 bases clipped from V and 4 bases from J, the junction kept 3 bases outside the gene matches. Germline lookup yields CDR1 SEHNR and CDR2 FQNEAQ (reference sequence). This CDR3 is built from 14 residues. The chain's CDR3 is CASSPGTGNQPQHF. The CDR3 DNA follows: TGTGCCAGCAGCCCTGGGACAGGGAATCAGCCCCAGCATTTT. Full variable domain (outside the CDR3, taken from reference TRBV7-9 and TRBJ1-5): DTGVSQNPRHKITKRGQNVTFRCDPISEHNRLYWYRQTLGQGPEFLTYFQNEAQLEKSRLLSDRFSAERPKGSFSTLEIQRTEQGDSAMYLCASSPGTGNQPQHFGDGTRLSIL.

Here the CDR3 DNA reads TGTGCCATCAGATTCCAGGGTGGACCCTACGAGCAGTACTTC. Protein: CAIRFQGGPYEQYF. This chain connects TRBV10-3 to TRBJ2-7, with D possibly being TRBD1 (5 bases). Germline values: CDR1 ENHRY, CDR2 SYGVKD. This CDR3 has 14 amino acids. V was cut by 6 bases and J by 2 bases, with 14 bases left in between.